Shown below are 9 T cell receptor beta chains from a single sample sequenced in a study of siplizumab effects on memory and regulatory T cells (dated by TCRdb to the late 2010s). The method was the immunoSEQ multiplex PCR assay. TCRdb's version of the immuneACCESS table is confined to in-frame rearrangements and falls short of the full clone set. An unresolved V gene accounts for under half of the shortfall where checked; the remainder is of unknown origin. The sample table records around 100,000 clones; around 90% of these occur just once. The top ten clonotypes cover 9.5% to 15% of the sample. Sequenced material: non-Treg CD4+ T cells sorted from blood. This specimen's cell subset or site label, interpreted: FACS-sorted unstimulated CD4+ non-regulatory T cells. The source is a human donor in good health.

The rearrangement uses TRBV5-4 and TRBJ1-2; possible D gene TRBD1, 6 bases. V lost 0 bases and J lost 3, with 9 bases in between. This CDR3 spans 14 amino acids. The germline V gene encodes CDR1 SGHNT and CDR2 YYREEE (reference sequence). The CDR3 is CASSLGGADYGYTF. For the CDR3, the DNA is TGTGCCAGCAGCTTGGGGGGGGCGGACTATGGCTACACCTTC.

The chain uses TRBV7-2 and TRBJ2-2; D uncertain. Germline V CDR1 and CDR2: SGHTA, FQGNSA. This CDR3 is 10 amino acids long. With 4 bases removed from V and 6 bases from J, the gap between germline ends came to 0 bases. The CDR3 coding sequence is TGTGCCAGCAGCTCCGGGGAGCTGTTTTTT. Translation gives CASSSGELFF.

In DNA, the CDR3 is TGTGCCAGCAGAGGACCGGGACAGGGGTCGGGTTCAACTGAAGCTTTCTTT. This sequence encodes CASRGPGQGSGSTEAFF. The gene calls are TRBV28 and TRBJ1-1, with 10 bases that match TRBD1. V dropped 6 bases and J dropped 5; count of bases not matched to a gene: 15. Germline V CDR1 and CDR2: MDHEN, SYDVKM. The CDR3 sequence is 17 residues long.

The chain employs TRBV6-7 and TRBJ1-4; the D gene is possibly TRBD1 (6 bases). TRBV6-7 is reported as an ORF; its role is uncertain. Trimming removed 4 bases at V and 1 base at J, with 10 bases between. This CDR3 region has 15 residues. CDR3 residues: CASSCWTETNEKLFF. The CDR3 nucleotides read TGTGCCAGCAGTTGCTGGACAGAAACTAATGAAAAACTGTTTTTT.

The chain has TRBV30 and TRBJ1-2; no clear D. This CDR3 spans 13 amino acids. The V gene lost 8 bases and the J gene lost 2 bases, with 15 bases spanning the gap. CDR1 is GTSNPN, CDR2 SVGIG, per germline (reference sequence). CDR3 amino acids: CAHTKPRNYGYTF. The CDR3, as DNA: TGTGCCCATACGAAACCCAGAAACTATGGCTACACCTTC.

This chain links TRBV5-4 with TRBJ2-7; no clear D. CDR3 size: 15 residues. Germline-derived CDR1 and CDR2 are SGHNT and YYREEE (reference sequence). The germline V and J ends were trimmed by 3 bases and 0 bases, with 13 bases remaining between them. The CDR3 DNA is TGTGCCAGCAGCTCTACCCCAACGAGCTCCTACGAGCAGTACTTC. Its protein product is CASSSTPTSSYEQYF.

The J gene is TRBJ2-7, the V gene TRBV28, with no clear D. This CDR3 has 15 amino acids. Trimming cost V 7 bases and J 1 base, with 17 bases left between them. Germline-derived CDR1 and CDR2 are MDHEN and SYDVKM. The CDR3 bases are TGTGCCAGCACCTCATGGGCAGCGCCTTCCTACGAGCAGTACTTC. Protein sequence: CASTSWAAPSYEQYF. Supplemented by reference TRBV28 and TRBJ2-7, the full variable domain reads DVKVTQSSRYLVKRTGEKVFLECVQDMDHENMFWYRQDPGLGLRLIYFSYDVKMKEKGDIPEGYSVSREKKERFSLILESASTNQTSMYLCASTSWAAPSYEQYFGPGTRLTVT.

This clone was seen only a few times. J is TRBJ1-1 and V is TRBV19; 7 bases map to TRBD1. The V gene end was trimmed by 10 bases and the J gene end by 2 bases; junction bases not matched to a gene: 7. Germline V gene data show CDR1 as LNHDA and CDR2 as SQIVND (reference sequence). This CDR3 has 13 amino acids. CDR3: CATAGQTNTEAFF. The CDR3 DNA reads as TGTGCCACCGCGGGACAGACAAACACTGAAGCTTTCTTT.

Here the CDR3 reads CAWSPPILGLGREQYF. In DNA, the CDR3 is TGTGCCTGGAGTCCCCCAATACTAGGCTTAGGCCGCGAGCAGTACTTC. V is TRBV30 and J is TRBJ2-7; possibly TRBD2 for D (5 bases). Germline V gives CDR1 GTSNPN, CDR2 SVGIG (reference sequence). Trimming pared 2 bases from V and 6 bases from J, leaving 23 bases between. CDR3 size: 16 residues.